This entry is about one TCR beta chain. The antigen is unknown. Profiled with immunoSEQ multiplex PCR; TCRdb holds only in-frame clones, not every one. This sample has about 340,000 clones, with more than 60% found just once. The CDR3 runs 15 residues. CDR1 SGHNT and CDR2 YYREEE come from the germline V gene (reference sequence). V was pared by 1 base and J by 4 bases, with 6 bases of the junction left unmatched. Partitioning of CD4+ cells yielded a CD45RA+ naive subset and a CD45RA-negative memory subset. These data are taken from a study of shared clonotypes between healthy human individuals. Study-level background: Contributing individuals were two females and three males aged 18 to 49. Regarding the study as a whole: Naive CD4 clonotypes were shared across a handful of donors at 4% to 5%. Represented diversity, genetic and exposure-history alike, was limited by few donors.

The TCR originated in a man aged 30 to 39 in good health. Sequenced: memory CD4+ T cells sorted from blood. As to subset: CD45RA-negative fraction. This rearrangement joins TRBV5-4 to TRBJ2-3; 7 bases are shared with TRBD1. The CDR3 region is CASSLRQGESDTQYF. CDR3 in DNA: TGTGCCAGCAGCTTGAGGCAGGGGGAGTCAGATACGCAGTATTTT.